Shown below are 22 T cell receptor beta chains from a single sample sequenced in a study of identical twins. Each CDR3 protein is one row after TCRdb ran MiXCR on the 5' RACE reads. The sample records fewer than 900,000 distinct CDR3 sequences, roughly 18% being singletons. These same data were also listed under a study on T cells expressing NK-cell markers.

Sequenced: PBMCs. These receptors were obtained from a young woman in good health.

V is TRBV20-1 and J is TRBJ2-1; weak D call: TRBD1 (5 bases). CDR3 size: 13 residues. V was pared by 1 base and J by 8 bases, with 12 bases between. Germline V gene data show CDR1 as DFQATT and CDR2 as SNEGSKA (reference sequence). CDR3 residues: CSARGRVRDEQFF. The CDR3 nucleotides read TGCAGTGCTAGAGGAAGGGTCAGGGATGAGCAGTTCTTC.

This clonotype was seen a few times. The V call is TRBV4-3, the J call TRBJ2-2; weak D call: TRBD2 (6 bases). In germline, CDR1 is LGHNA, CDR2 YSLEER. This CDR3 comprises 16 residues. Trimming shortened V by 1 base and J by 6 bases, and 15 bases separated the two germline ends. For the CDR3, the DNA is TGCGCCAGCAGCCAAGTATGGGGGAGGAAGGCCGGGGAGCTGTTTTTT. Residues: CASSQVWGRKAGELFF.

The chain couples TRBV3-1 to TRBJ2-3, with TRBD2 as a possible D gene (6 bases). This CDR3 contains 14 residues. CDR1 is LGHDT and CDR2 is YNNKEL in the germline V gene (reference sequence). V lost 4 bases, J lost 4 bases, and 12 bases lay in between. This chain's CDR3 is CASSLTIAADTQYF. The CDR3 DNA sequence: TGTGCCAGCAGCCTAACCATAGCGGCAGATACGCAGTATTTT.

This chain links TRBV18 with TRBJ1-1; D possibly corresponds to TRBD1 (5 bases). The CDR3 extends over 14 amino acids. CDR1 is KGHSH, CDR2 LQKENI, per germline. V dropped 3 bases and J dropped 1 base, with 9 bases sitting between them. The CDR3 protein is CASSPGDPNTEAFF. The CDR3 nucleotides read TGTGCCAGCTCACCCGGGGACCCGAACACTGAAGCTTTCTTT.

This clonotype was seen a handful of times. The J gene is TRBJ2-7, the V gene TRBV12-3 or TRBV12-4; D ambiguous. Trimming shortened V by 3 bases and J by 3 bases, and 12 bases separated the two germline ends. This CDR3 comprises 14 residues. In nucleotides, the CDR3 is TGTGCCAGCAGTTTGGACGTGGGGAACTACGAGCAGTACTTC. As protein: CASSLDVGNYEQYF.

This clonotype was observed a handful of times. The chain employs TRBV5-1 and TRBJ1-6; 11 nucleotides agree with TRBD1. The germline CDR1 and CDR2 sequences are SGHRS and YFSETQ. The length of the CDR3 is 16 residues. Trimming took 1 base from V and 14 from J; bases not matched to a gene: 11. CDR3 sequence reads: CASSLTGTGGMIALHF. CDR3 nucleotides: TGCGCCAGCAGCTTGACCGGGACAGGGGGTATGATAGCCCTCCACTTT.

The V and J genes are TRBV6-1 and TRBJ1-5, with D possibly matching TRBD1 (6 bases). Germline V gene data show CDR1 as MNHNS and CDR2 as SASEGT. This CDR3 is built from 14 residues. Trimming cost V 6 bases and J 7 bases, with 16 bases left between them. This CDR3 reads CASRRGGASQPQHF. The DNA of the CDR3 is TGTGCCAGCAGGAGGGGGGGGGCTTCGCAGCCCCAGCATTTT.

This clonotype was counted a few times. The chain has TRBV7-8 and TRBJ2-5, with D tentatively TRBD2 (6 bases). This CDR3 contains 14 residues. The germline gives CDR1 SGHVS, CDR2 FQNEAQ. Trimming pared 2 bases from V and 2 bases from J, leaving 9 bases between. CDR3 sequence reads: CASSLPGTQETQYF. The CDR3 region has the DNA TGTGCCAGCAGCTTACCCGGGACTCAAGAGACCCAGTACTTC.

The V gene is TRBV7-6, the J gene TRBJ2-2; the match to TRBD1 covers 10 bases. The CDR3 covers 17 residues. The J segment lost 4 bases and the V segment lost 2 bases, leaving 7 bases of the junction unmatched. The germline V gene encodes CDR1 SGHVS and CDR2 FNYEAQ. CDR3 in amino acids: CASSLTDRGRITGELFF. The CDR3 DNA reads as TGTGCCAGCAGCTTAACAGACAGGGGGCGTATCACCGGGGAGCTGTTTTTT.

At least ten counts were recorded for this clonotype. The chain links TRBV7-8 to TRBJ2-1, with 8 bases matching TRBD2. J lost 0 bases, V lost 1 base, and 11 bases had no gene match. The CDR3 runs to 19 residues. Germline CDR1 and CDR2: SGHVS and FQNEAQ. The CDR3 DNA follows: TGTGCCAGCAGCTTAGGTCAGGCGGGAGGCCCTTACTCCTACAATGAGCAGTTCTTC. It yields the protein CASSLGQAGGPYSYNEQFF.

At least ten counts were recorded for this clonotype. The V gene is TRBV29-1, the J gene TRBJ2-7, with D perhaps matching TRBD2 (5 bases). The CDR3 consists of 11 residues. The germline V gene has CDR1 SQVTM and CDR2 ANQGSEA. The V end lost 5 bases, the J end lost 1 base, and 6 bases lay between the germline ends. This chain's CDR3 is CSVRGSYEQYF. The CDR3 region has the DNA TGCAGCGTTCGGGGATCCTACGAGCAGTACTTC.

The J gene is TRBJ1-1, the V gene TRBV20-1; D is possibly TRBD1 (6 bases). Trimming cost V 3 bases and J 5 bases, with 16 bases left between them. Germline V gives CDR1 DFQATT, CDR2 SNEGSKA (reference sequence). This CDR3 region has 14 residues. The CDR3 sequence: CSARTKQGRTEAFF. The CDR3 coding sequence is TGCAGTGCTAGGACAAAACAGGGAAGGACTGAAGCTTTCTTT.

CDR3 coding DNA: TGTGCCAGCAGCCCGACTAGCCCAGATACGCAGTATTTT. Its translation: CASSPTSPDTQYF. The V call is TRBV5-4, the J call TRBJ2-3; 7 bases fit TRBD2. Germline assignment: CDR1 SGHNT and CDR2 YYREEE (reference sequence). The CDR3 totals 13 residues. J was trimmed by 4 bases and V by 4 bases; bases with no gene match: 3. The full variable domain, rest sourced from reference TRBV5-4 and TRBJ2-3, is ETGVTQSPTHLIKTRGQQVTLRCSSQSGHNTVSWYQQALGQGPQFIFQYYREEENGRGNFPPRFSGLQFPNYSSELNVNALELDDSALYLCASSPTSPDTQYFGPGTRLTVL.

Comments on this clonotype: One junction end does not reproduce the germline sequence, and a read error may be involved. The rearrangement uses TRBV10-1 and TRBJ2-1, with D possibly matching TRBD2 (6 bases). CDR1 WNHNN and CDR2 SYGVQD come from the germline V gene (reference sequence). This CDR3 comprises 16 residues. CDR3 nucleotide sequence: TGTGCCAGCAGTGAATCTGGGGGGAGCTCCTACAATGAGCAGTTCTTC. Amino acid sequence: CASSESGGSSYNEQFF.

This clonotype was recorded once. The rearrangement uses TRBV12-3 or TRBV12-4 and TRBJ2-7; D might be TRBD1 (5 bases). The V end was cut by 3 bases, the J end by 2 bases, with 11 bases between. CDR3 length equals 14 residues. CDR3 in amino acids: CASSFFRAPYEQYF. The CDR3 DNA reads as TGTGCCAGCAGTTTCTTCAGGGCCCCCTACGAGCAGTACTTC.

The chain employs TRBV12-3 or TRBV12-4 and TRBJ1-1; D ambiguous. The CDR3 spans 11 residues. V was cut by 3 bases and J by 8 bases, with 7 bases left in between. CDR3 residues: CASSLMDEAFF. CDR3 coding DNA: TGTGCCAGCAGTTTGATGGACGAAGCTTTCTTT.

The rearrangement joins TRBV19 to TRBJ2-2; D gene unclear. Germline V gene sequence: CDR1 LNHDA, CDR2 SQIVND (reference sequence). V was clipped by 1 base and J by 7 bases, with 10 bases between them. CDR3 length: 14 residues. The CDR3 spells CASSIARVRGELFF. The DNA for the CDR3 is TGTGCCAGTAGTATAGCTAGGGTCCGCGGGGAGCTGTTTTTT.

This clonotype was recorded a few times. Written as DNA, the CDR3 is TGCAGTGCTAGTCGGGGACAGGGGTCCGGGGAGCTGTTTTTT. Amino acids: CSASRGQGSGELFF. V gene TRBV20-1 combines with J gene TRBJ2-2; TRBD1 aligns across 10 bases. J lost 6 bases, V lost 3 bases, and 4 bases had no gene match. Germline assignment: CDR1 DFQATT and CDR2 SNEGSKA (reference sequence). This CDR3 spans 14 amino acids.

The V call is TRBV4-3, the J call TRBJ2-7; D is possibly TRBD2 (6 bases). V was clipped by 0 bases and J by 4 bases, with 13 bases between them. CDR1 is LGHNA, CDR2 YSLEER, per germline. There are 15 residues in the CDR3. The CDR3 sequence is CASSQDTGRRYEQYF. For the CDR3, the DNA is TGCGCCAGCAGCCAAGATACCGGGAGACGGTACGAGCAGTACTTC.

This chain links TRBV12-3 or TRBV12-4 with TRBJ1-1, with 7 bases identical to TRBD1. The CDR3 is 14 residues long. Unmatched junction bases numbered 11, after V lost 2 bases and J lost 11 bases. The CDR3 DNA is TGTGCCAGCAGTTTAAGGGGAGGGGGCGATAGGGCTTTCTTT. Its protein is CASSLRGGGDRAFF.

This clonotype appeared a few times. V gene TRBV6-1 combines with J gene TRBJ2-7; 9 bases line up with TRBD2. CDR1 MNHNS and CDR2 SASEGT come from the germline V gene. The CDR3 runs 16 residues. Trimming cost V 8 bases and J 2 bases; bases outside gene matches: 13. The CDR3 spells CASGGGTAGGPYEQYF. CDR3 DNA: TGTGCCAGCGGTGGGGGGACAGCGGGAGGACCCTACGAGCAGTACTTC.

V and J are TRBV6-1 and TRBJ2-3; tentatively, D is TRBD1 or TRBD2 (5 bases each). V dropped 2 bases and J dropped 6 bases, with 12 bases sitting between them. CDR1 is MNHNS, CDR2 SASEGT, per germline. The CDR3 is 14 residues long. The CDR3 loop is CASSEQDWDDTQYF. The CDR3 DNA sequence: TGTGCCAGCAGTGAACAGGACTGGGACGATACGCAGTATTTT.